The 12 T cell receptor beta chains below were found in one sample sequenced in a study of STAT5B mutations in CD4+ large granular lymphocyte leukemia. Profiling relied on immunoSEQ multiplex PCR, and the TCRdb table lists in-frame clones only, not all of them. The table records tens of thousands of clones, about 71% of them present only once. The specimen was CD4+ T cells from blood buffy coats. The receptors come from a human donor in good health.

This chain uses TRBV5-8 with TRBJ2-3; 7 nucleotides line up with TRBD1. The germline gives CDR1 SGHTS, CDR2 YDEGEE. V dropped 4 bases and J dropped 4; count of bases not matched to a gene: 12. The CDR3 totals 16 residues. CDR3: CASSLTDRTVADTQYF. The CDR3 region has the DNA TGTGCCAGCAGCCTGACGGACAGGACTGTAGCAGATACGCAGTATTTT.

V gene TRBV11-2 combines with J gene TRBJ2-7; weak D call: TRBD1 (6 bases). Germline V CDR1 and CDR2: SGHAT, FQNNGV. The CDR3 totals 14 residues. Trimming left V 5 bases short and J 6 bases short, with 17 bases between. CDR3 bases: TGTGCCAGCAGCCCAAGGACAGTCGTAGGCGAGCAGTACTTC. This gives the protein CASSPRTVVGEQYF.

The chain recombines TRBV6-1 with TRBJ1-2; D is unclear. Germline values: CDR1 MNHNS, CDR2 SASEGT. The germline V and J ends were trimmed by 2 bases and 7 bases, with 8 bases remaining between them. This CDR3 is built from 12 residues. CDR3 in DNA: TGTGCCAGCAGTGAAAGCGGTAGTGGCTACACCTTC. This translates into CASSESGSGYTF.

The rearrangement uses TRBV5-1 and TRBJ2-3, with 16 positions matching TRBD2. This CDR3 region has 18 residues. Germline V gene lookup returns CDR1 SGHRS and CDR2 YFSETQ. Losses at the gene ends were 3 bases for V and 2 bases for J; bases not matched to a gene: 6. The CDR3: CASSSGLAGGPSTDTQYF. The CDR3 DNA is TGCGCCAGCAGCTCGGGACTAGCGGGAGGGCCGTCCACAGATACGCAGTATTTT.

The rearrangement uses TRBV21-1 and TRBJ1-1. TRBV21-1 is reported as a pseudogene. The length of the CDR3 is 14 residues. The CDR3 nucleotides are TGTGCCAGCAGCAAAGAAACCCCTGACACTGAAGCTTTCTTT. Its translation: CASSKETPDTEAFF.

The chain is built from TRBV9 and TRBJ2-7; D not certain. Germline CDR1 reads SGDLS; CDR2 reads YYNGEE. The ends were cut back, 0 bases at V and 3 bases at J, with 10 bases in the middle. The CDR3 is made up of 14 amino acids. The CDR3 nucleotides are TGTGCCAGCAGCGTAGACCCCTCTAGCTACGAGCAGTACTTC. Protein sequence: CASSVDPSSYEQYF.

The rearrangement links TRBV7-9 to TRBJ2-1; D is possibly TRBD2 (6 bases). The CDR3 loop spans 16 amino acids. Between the trimmed V and J ends, which lost 2 bases and 9 bases, there was a span of 20 bases. CDR1 SEHNR and CDR2 FQNEAQ come from the germline V gene (reference sequence). CDR3: CASSLTGTGDRGEQFF. In DNA form, the CDR3 reads TGTGCCAGCAGCTTAACCGGGACTGGAGATCGGGGTGAGCAGTTCTTC.

The chain links TRBV5-5 to TRBJ2-5, with TRBD1 matching 8 bases. This CDR3 region has 15 residues. Germline lookup yields CDR1 SGHKS and CDR2 YYEKEE (reference sequence). V was pared by 0 bases and J by 2 bases, with 3 bases of the junction left unmatched. In DNA form, the CDR3 reads TGTGCCAGCAGCTTGGAAACAGGGGGGCAAGAGACCCAGTACTTC. This sequence encodes CASSLETGGQETQYF.

The V gene is TRBV5-1, the J gene TRBJ1-4; TRBD1 matches at 9 bases. The CDR3 sequence is 15 residues long. Germline lookup yields CDR1 SGHRS and CDR2 YFSETQ. The J segment lost 8 bases and the V segment lost 3 bases, leaving 8 bases of the junction unmatched. CDR3 protein: CASSSGTGRVEKLFF. CDR3 nucleotides: TGCGCCAGCAGCTCCGGGACAGGGCGAGTAGAAAAACTGTTTTTT.

This sequence joins TRBV11-3 and TRBJ1-1, with 8 bases matching TRBD1. Unmatched junction bases numbered 11, after V lost 4 bases and J lost 1 base. CDR1 is SGHNT, CDR2 YENEEA, per germline. The length of the CDR3 is 17 residues. The CDR3, as DNA: TGTGCCAGCAGCTCGGACAGGGTTGGGGTTGGGAACACTGAAGCTTTCTTT. This sequence encodes CASSSDRVGVGNTEAFF.

This clone has more than one count but fewer than ten. The V call is TRBV30, the J call TRBJ2-3, with D hard to call. V lost 6 bases, J lost 6 bases, and 13 bases lay in between. Germline V gives CDR1 GTSNPN, CDR2 SVGIG (reference sequence). This CDR3 is built from 12 residues. The CDR3 sequence: CACGSDGDTQYF. CDR3 coding DNA: TGTGCCTGTGGCTCCGATGGGGATACGCAGTATTTT.

The gene calls are TRBV11-2 and TRBJ2-3, with D perhaps TRBD1 or TRBD2 (5 bases each). This CDR3 has 15 amino acids. Trimming removed 5 bases at V and 6 bases at J, with 18 bases between. The germline V gene has CDR1 SGHAT and CDR2 FQNNGV. This CDR3 reads CASSSGAYAGDTQYF. The CDR3 nucleotides read TGTGCCAGCAGCAGCGGTGCATACGCAGGGGATACGCAGTATTTT.